These T cell receptor beta chains were read from a single sample in a study of molecular identifiers for immune sequencing clone quantification. TCRdb re-derived calls from the PCR reads in MiXCR, one entry per CDR3 protein. The data contain some 580,000 distinct CDR3 sequences, 25% of them singletons. What was sequenced was naive CD8+ T cells from blood, with Jurkat cell RNA spiked in. The source of these receptors is a human donor in good health. Some libraries in this study had Jurkat cell RNA spiked in. Each CDR3 is given with its conserved first and last residue.

J,V,CDR3
TRBJ1-1,TRBV19,CASNGLRDTEAFF
TRBJ2-1,TRBV7-9,CASSLGVLGRTTMSPLVFF
TRBJ1-2,TRBV27,CASTLGTGYGYTF
TRBJ1-1,TRBV4-1,CASSQARDMLSGAFF
TRBJ1-5,TRBV28,CASSLSARYNQPQHF
TRBJ1-2,TRBV12-3/TRBV12-4,CASSLGDRSNYGYTF
TRBJ2-3,TRBV12-3/TRBV12-4,CASSFLSATDTQYF
TRBJ1-2,TRBV19,CASGPGTVYGYTF
TRBJ2-7,TRBV30,CAWSGGPRSEQYF
TRBJ1-1,TRBV20-1,CSAARQVREALF
TRBJ2-7,TRBV5-1,CASSRFGGAPSF
TRBJ1-5,TRBV13,CASSSTNQPQHF
TRBJ1-1,TRBV7-9,CALRGDPEAFF
TRBJ2-5,TRBV4-3,CASSQPGQGMRAQYF
TRBJ2-1,TRBV4-3,CASSQLPYEGEQFF
TRBJ1-4,TRBV4-3,CASSQGWATNEKLFF
TRBJ1-2,TRBV4-3,CASSQEWTTNYGYTF
TRBJ1-1,TRBV2,CASSEQGTAFF
TRBJ2-1,TRBV7-2,CARSSWGGVGYNEQFF
TRBJ2-2,TRBV7-2,CASSLVSGGRELFF
TRBJ2-7,TRBV13,CASSFTGDNSYEQYF
TRBJ2-2,TRBV11-1,CASSFATGGWTGELFF
TRBJ1-1,TRBV27,CASSFYGLGTEAFF
TRBJ1-5,TRBV28,CASLPQGGSYSNQPQHF